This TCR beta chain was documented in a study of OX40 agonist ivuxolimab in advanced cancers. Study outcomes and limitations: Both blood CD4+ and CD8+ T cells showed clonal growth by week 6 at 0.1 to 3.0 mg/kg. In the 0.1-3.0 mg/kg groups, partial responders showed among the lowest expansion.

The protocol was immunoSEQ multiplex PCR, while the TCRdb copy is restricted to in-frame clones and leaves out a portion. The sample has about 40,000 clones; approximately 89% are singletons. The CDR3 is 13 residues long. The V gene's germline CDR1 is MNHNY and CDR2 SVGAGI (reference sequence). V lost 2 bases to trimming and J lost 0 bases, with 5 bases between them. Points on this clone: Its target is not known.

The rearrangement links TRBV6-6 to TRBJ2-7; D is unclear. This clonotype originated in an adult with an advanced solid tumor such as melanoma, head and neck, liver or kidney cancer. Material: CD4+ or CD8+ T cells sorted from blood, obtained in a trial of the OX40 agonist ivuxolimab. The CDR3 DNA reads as TGTGCCAGCAGTTACGCGGCCTCCTACGAGCAGTACTTC. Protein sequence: CASSYAASYEQYF.